This TCR beta chain was observed in a study of radiotherapy plus CTLA-4 blockade in lung cancer. Across the study: Objective responses arose in about 17% of patients, and approximately 28% experienced disease control.

A few counts support this clone. The target antigen is unknown. Germline V gives CDR1 SGHNT, CDR2 YENEEA. V was shortened by 3 bases and J by 8 bases, with 13 bases between the two germline ends. This CDR3 is built from 14 residues. Here immunoSEQ multiplex PCR was the method, and the copy in TCRdb shows in-frame clones only, minus some. This sample carries tens of thousands of clones, roughly 80% of them seen once, and the ten largest clones take approximately 4%. Whole-study results and caveats: After treatment with radiotherapy plus ipilimumab, TCR clones that came from the tumor expanded in blood.

The TCR was taken from a human donor with non-small cell lung cancer who had a complete response to radiotherapy plus ipilimumab. The J gene is TRBJ1-4, the V gene TRBV11-3; D remains ambiguous. The material was peripheral blood, obtained from a patient treated with radiotherapy plus ipilimumab. The CDR3 loop is CASSFESTVEKLFF. In DNA form, the CDR3 reads TGTGCCAGCAGCTTTGAGTCGACGGTAGAAAAACTGTTTTTT.